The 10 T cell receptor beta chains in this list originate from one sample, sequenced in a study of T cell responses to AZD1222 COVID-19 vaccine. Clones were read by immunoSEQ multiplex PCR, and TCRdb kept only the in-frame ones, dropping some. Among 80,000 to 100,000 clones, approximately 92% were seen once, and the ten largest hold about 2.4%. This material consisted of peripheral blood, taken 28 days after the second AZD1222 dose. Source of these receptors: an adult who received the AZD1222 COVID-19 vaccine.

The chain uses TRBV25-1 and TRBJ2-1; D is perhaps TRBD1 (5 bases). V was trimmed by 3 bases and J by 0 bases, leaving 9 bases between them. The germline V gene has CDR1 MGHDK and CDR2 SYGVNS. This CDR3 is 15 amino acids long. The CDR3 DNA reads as TGTGCCAGCAGTGATGGCCAGGGCTCCTACAATGAGCAGTTCTTC. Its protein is CASSDGQGSYNEQFF.

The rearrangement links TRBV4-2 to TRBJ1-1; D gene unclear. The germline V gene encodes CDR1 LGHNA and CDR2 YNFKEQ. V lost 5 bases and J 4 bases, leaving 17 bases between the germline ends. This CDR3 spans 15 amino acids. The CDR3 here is CASSNPTRAPTEAFF. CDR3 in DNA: TGTGCCAGCAGCAACCCTACAAGGGCACCCACTGAAGCTTTCTTT.

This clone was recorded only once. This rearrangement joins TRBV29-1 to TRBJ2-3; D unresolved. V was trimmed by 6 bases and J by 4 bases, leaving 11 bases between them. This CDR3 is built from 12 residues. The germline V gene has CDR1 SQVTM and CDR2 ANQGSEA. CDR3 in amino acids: CSVAFGADTQYF. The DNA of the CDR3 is TGCAGCGTCGCCTTCGGCGCAGATACGCAGTATTTT.

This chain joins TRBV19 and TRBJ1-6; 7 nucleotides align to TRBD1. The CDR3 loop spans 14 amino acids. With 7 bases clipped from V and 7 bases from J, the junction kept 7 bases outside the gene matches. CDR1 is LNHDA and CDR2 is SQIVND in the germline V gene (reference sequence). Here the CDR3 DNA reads TGTGCCAGTACTAGACAGGGTGGAAATTCACCCCTCCACTTT. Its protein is CASTRQGGNSPLHF.

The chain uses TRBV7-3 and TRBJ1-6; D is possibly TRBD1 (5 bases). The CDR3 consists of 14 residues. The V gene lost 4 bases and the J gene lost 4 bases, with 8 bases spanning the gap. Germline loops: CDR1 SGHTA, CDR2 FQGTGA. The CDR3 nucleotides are TGTGCCAGCAGCTCCGCAGGGTATAATTCACCCCTCCACTTT. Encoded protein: CASSSAGYNSPLHF.

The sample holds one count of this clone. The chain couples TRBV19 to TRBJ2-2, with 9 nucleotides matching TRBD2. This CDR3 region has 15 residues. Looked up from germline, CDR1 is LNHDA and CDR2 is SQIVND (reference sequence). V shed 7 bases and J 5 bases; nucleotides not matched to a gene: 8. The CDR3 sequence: CASTFLAGPTGELFF. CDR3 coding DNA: TGTGCCAGTACTTTTCTAGCGGGACCGACCGGGGAGCTGTTTTTT. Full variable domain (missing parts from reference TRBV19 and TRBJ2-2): DGGITQSPKYLFRKEGQNVTLSCEQNLNHDAMYWYRQDPGQGLRLIYYSQIVNDFQKGDIAEGYSVSREKKESFPLTVTSAQKNPTAFYLCASTFLAGPTGELFFGEGSRLTVL.

The CDR3 reads CASSALQEAFF. The CDR3 DNA sequence: TGCGCCAGCAGTGCTCTACAAGAAGCTTTCTTT. V gene TRBV10-2 combines with J gene TRBJ1-1; no definite D call. The CDR3 contains 11 residues. Germline assignment: CDR1 WSHSY and CDR2 SAAADI. V was pared by 4 bases and J by 8 bases, with 8 bases between.

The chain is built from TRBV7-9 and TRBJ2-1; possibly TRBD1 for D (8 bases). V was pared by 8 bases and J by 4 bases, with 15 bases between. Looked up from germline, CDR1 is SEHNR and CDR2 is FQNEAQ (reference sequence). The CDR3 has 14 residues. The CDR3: CASDTGGVYNEQFF. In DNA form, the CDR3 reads TGTGCCAGCGACACAGGGGGGGTATACAATGAGCAGTTCTTC.

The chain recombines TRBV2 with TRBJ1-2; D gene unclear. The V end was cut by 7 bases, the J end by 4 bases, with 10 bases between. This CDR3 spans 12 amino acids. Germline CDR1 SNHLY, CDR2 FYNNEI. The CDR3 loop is CASTEETYGYTF. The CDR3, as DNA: TGTGCCAGCACGGAAGAAACCTATGGCTACACCTTC.

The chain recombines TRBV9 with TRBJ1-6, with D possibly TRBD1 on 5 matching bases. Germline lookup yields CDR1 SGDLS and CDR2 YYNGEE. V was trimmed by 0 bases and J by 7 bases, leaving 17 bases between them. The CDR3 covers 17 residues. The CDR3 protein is CASSVDSLGVENSPLHF. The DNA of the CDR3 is TGTGCCAGCAGCGTAGATAGTTTGGGGGTTGAGAATTCACCCCTCCACTTT. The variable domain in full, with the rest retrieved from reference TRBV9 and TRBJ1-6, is DSGVTQTPKHLITATGQRVTLRCSPRSGDLSVYWYQQSLDQGLQFLIQYYNGEERAKGNILERFSAQQFPDLHSELNLSSLELGDSALYFCASSVDSLGVENSPLHFGNGTRLTVT.